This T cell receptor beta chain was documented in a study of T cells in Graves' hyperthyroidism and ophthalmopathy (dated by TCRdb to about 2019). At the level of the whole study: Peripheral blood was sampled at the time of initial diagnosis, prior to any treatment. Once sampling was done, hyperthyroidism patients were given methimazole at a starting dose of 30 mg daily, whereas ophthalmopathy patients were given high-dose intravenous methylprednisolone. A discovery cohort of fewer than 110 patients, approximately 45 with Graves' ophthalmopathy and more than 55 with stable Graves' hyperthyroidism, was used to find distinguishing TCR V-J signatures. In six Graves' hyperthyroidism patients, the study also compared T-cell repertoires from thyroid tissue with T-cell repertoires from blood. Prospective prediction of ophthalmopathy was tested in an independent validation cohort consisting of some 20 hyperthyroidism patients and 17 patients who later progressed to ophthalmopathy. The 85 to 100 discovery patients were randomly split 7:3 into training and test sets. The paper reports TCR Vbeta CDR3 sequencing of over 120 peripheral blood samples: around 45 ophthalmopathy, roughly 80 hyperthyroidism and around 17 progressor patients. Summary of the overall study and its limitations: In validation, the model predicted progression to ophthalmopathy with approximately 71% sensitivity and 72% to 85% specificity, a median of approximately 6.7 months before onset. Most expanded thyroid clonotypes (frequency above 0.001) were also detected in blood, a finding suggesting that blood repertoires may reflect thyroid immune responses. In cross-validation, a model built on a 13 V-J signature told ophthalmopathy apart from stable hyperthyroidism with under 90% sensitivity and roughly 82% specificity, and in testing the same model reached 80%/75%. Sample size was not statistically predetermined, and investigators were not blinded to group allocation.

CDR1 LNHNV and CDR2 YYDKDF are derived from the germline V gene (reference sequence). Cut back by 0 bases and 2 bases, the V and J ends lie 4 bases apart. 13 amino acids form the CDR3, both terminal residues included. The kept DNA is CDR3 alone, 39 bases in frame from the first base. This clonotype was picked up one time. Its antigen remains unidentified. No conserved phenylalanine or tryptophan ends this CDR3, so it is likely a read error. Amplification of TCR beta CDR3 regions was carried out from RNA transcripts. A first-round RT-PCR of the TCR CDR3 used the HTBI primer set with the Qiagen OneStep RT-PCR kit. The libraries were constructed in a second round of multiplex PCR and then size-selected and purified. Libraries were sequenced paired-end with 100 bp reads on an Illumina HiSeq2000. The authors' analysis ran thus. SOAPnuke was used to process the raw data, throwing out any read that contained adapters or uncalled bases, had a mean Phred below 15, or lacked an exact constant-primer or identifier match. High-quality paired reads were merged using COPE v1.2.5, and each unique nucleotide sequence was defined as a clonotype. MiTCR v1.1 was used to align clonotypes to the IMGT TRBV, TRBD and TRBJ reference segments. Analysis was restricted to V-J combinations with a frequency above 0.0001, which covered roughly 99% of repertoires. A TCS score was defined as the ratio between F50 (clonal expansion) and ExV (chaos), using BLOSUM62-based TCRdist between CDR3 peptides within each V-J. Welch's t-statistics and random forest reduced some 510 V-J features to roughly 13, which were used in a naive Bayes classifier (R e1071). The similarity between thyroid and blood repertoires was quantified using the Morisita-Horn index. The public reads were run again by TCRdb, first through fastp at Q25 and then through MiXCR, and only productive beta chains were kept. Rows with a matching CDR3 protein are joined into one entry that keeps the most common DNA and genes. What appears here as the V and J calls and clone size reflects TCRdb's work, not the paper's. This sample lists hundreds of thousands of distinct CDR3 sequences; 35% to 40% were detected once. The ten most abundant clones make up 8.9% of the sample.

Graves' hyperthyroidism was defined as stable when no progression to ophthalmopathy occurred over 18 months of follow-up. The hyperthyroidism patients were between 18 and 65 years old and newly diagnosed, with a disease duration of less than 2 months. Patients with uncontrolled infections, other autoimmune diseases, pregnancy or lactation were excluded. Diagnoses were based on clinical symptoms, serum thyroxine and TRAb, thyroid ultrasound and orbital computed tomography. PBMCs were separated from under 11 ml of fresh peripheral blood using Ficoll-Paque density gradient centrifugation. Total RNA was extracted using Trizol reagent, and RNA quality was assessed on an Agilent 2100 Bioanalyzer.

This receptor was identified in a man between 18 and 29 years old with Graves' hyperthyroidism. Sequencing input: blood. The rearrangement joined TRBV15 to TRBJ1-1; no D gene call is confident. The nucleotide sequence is TGTGCCACCAGCAGAGAGGGAAACACTGAAGCTTTCCTT. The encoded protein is CATSREGNTEAFL.